One and the same sample provided the 2 T cell receptor beta chains below, sequenced in a study of glioma-infiltrating T cells after dendritic cell vaccination. Only in-frame clones appear in the TCRdb table, and some are missing; sequencing was by immunoSEQ multiplex PCR. This sample has more than 55,000 clones, with around 85% found just once. Time point here: after dendritic cell vaccination, including at tumor progression/relapse. Specimen: blood, collected after dendritic cell vaccination. These TCRs come from a human donor with glioblastoma.

This chain joins TRBV6-1 and TRBJ2-1; TRBD2 aligns across 7 bases. The CDR3 consists of 15 residues. Germline CDR1 is MNHNS and CDR2 is SASEGT. The J segment lost 7 bases and the V segment lost 6 bases, leaving 12 bases of the junction unmatched. The CDR3 is CASRGTYGAGNEQFF. CDR3 coding DNA: TGTGCCAGCAGGGGGACCTACGGAGCGGGGAATGAGCAGTTCTTC.

The CDR3, as DNA: TGTGCCAGCAGCTTGGTCCCCGGGACAGGGTTCCACGAGCAGTACTTC. This translates into CASSLVPGTGFHEQYF. The V call is TRBV5-6, the J call TRBJ2-7; 9 bases align to TRBD1. The V gene end was trimmed by 0 bases and the J gene end by 5 bases; junction bases not matched to a gene: 9. The CDR3 totals 16 residues. Germline V gene sequence: CDR1 SGHDT, CDR2 YYEEEE.